This entry features one T cell receptor (beta chain) sequence. Its binding antigen is unknown. Base qualities are missing; no much larger clone stands one base away. The library came from the immunoSEQ multiplex PCR assay. A mixture of 60 forward primers for TCR Vbeta segments and 13 reverse primers for TCR Jbeta segments was used in the multiplex PCR. The CDR3 region of rearranged TCR beta genes was amplified from genomic DNA by a multiplex PCR assay. Amplified TCR beta libraries were sequenced as 87-base-pair reads on the Illumina HiSeq System. The source study handled its data this way. A later analysis tallied roughly 80 million unique TCR beta chains across the 666 repertoires, and around 9.9 million of those chains were shared by two or more donors. A nearest-neighbor algorithm error-corrected the raw reads and collapsed the reads into unique sequences, merging closely related sequences to remove PCR and sequencing errors. CDR3 sequences were aligned to IMGT reference sequences to assign V, D and J gene segments. Each retained sequence needed at least a six-nucleotide match to both a V gene segment and a J gene segment. A rearrangement was called productive if the CDR3 had no stop codons and remained in frame with V and J, and every other rearrangement was called non-productive. Following IMGT convention, CDR3 was defined as the stretch from the second conserved V-encoded cysteine to the conserved J-encoded phenylalanine. The earlier analysis of roughly 590 of the donors excluded any sequence lacking an unambiguous match to a single V gene segment. In an earlier analysis of 450 to 700 of the donors, V segments were called functional above 56.7% productive rearrangements and were called segregating when the between-donor standard deviation exceeded 5%. To diagnose cytomegalovirus status from the catalog of TCR beta chain sequences, a statistical classification framework was built. In a later analysis, V and J genes were assigned by comparing TCR nucleotide sequences against IMGT/GENE-DB human TR gene sequences. A later analysis assigned CDR3 sequences and most-parsimonious VDJ recombination scenarios with the TCRdist pipeline. In a later analysis, each TCR beta chain was defined by its CDR3 amino acid sequence together with its V-gene family, and reads lacking a unique V-gene family were excluded. A later analysis removed 592 highly shared, low-generation-probability nucleotide sequences to deal with suspected cross-contamination and a sequencing artifact. A later analysis calculated a clonal expansion index for each public chain from normalized within-repertoire ranks of inferred template counts. In a later analysis, generation probabilities were computed using a VDJ recombination model fitted to out-of-frame rearrangements, and the results were checked against IGoR. In a later analysis, TCR-TCR, TCR-HLA and TCR-CMV co-occurrence was scored with hypergeometric tests, and a repertoire-size bias correction was applied to TCR pairs. In a later analysis, false discovery rates were estimated by permuting HLA or CMV assignments 20 times. In a later analysis, co-occurring TCRs were grouped using DBSCAN, with TCRdist sequence similarity added in when clustering inside HLA-allele-positive subsets. Repertoires with fewer than 30,000 or more than 120,000 public chains, plus five repertoires with anomalous nucleotide sharing, were excluded from co-occurrence clustering. In TCRdb, the immuneACCESS table is reduced to in-frame sequences with V and J assigned. These tables do not hold every clone; where another copy was compared, an unresolved V gene accounts for under half, and the others remain unexplained. V, J and clone size are taken as reported in that table, and D and trimming were inferred from the DNA itself. The sample table lists fewer than 250,000 clones, approximately 79% of them with a count of one. The ten largest clones take up less than 2% of the sample.

The cohort consisted of 650 to 700 healthy bone marrow donors. At the time of sampling, all cohort members were nominally healthy, though unrecorded immune exposures were likely present. The donor tested CMV seronegative, placing the donor among the 350 to 400 seronegative members of the cohort. A peripheral blood sample was provided by each donor, and peripheral blood mononuclear cells were used for TCR beta sequencing. The Qiagen DNeasy Blood Extraction Kit was used to extract genomic DNA from the blood cell samples. In the germline V gene (reference sequence), CDR1 corresponds to GTSNPN and CDR2 to SVGIG. The CDR3 spans 15 residues, from the cysteine through the phenylalanine. Only CDR3 DNA is held: 45 bases, read in frame from base 1. At the junction V is shortened by 0 bases and J by 3 bases, with 12 bases in between. The sample comes from a study of cytomegalovirus exposure and HLA in healthy donors (dated 2017 in TCRdb). About the study as a whole: In an earlier analysis of some 550 of the donors, 250 to 350 Gb of sequence data and 90 million to 120 million unique TCR beta sequences from about 190 million T cells were reported. Across some 400 genotyped donors of the cohort, an average of roughly 230,000 unique TCR beta nucleotide sequences per donor were sequenced, and roughly 18% of those sequences were non-productive. To predict cytomegalovirus infection status, the study brought together high-throughput TCR immunosequencing, statistical association of individual TCRs with disease status, and machine learning. Rather than using new phenotypic data, the later analysis identified candidate immune exposures from TCR beta sequences and from how often those sequences occurred across donors. An early release covering about 600 HLA-typed donors comprised about 300 gigabases of sequencing data and 85 million or so unique TCR sequences. In addition to the first cohort of 650 to 750 subjects, a separate validation cohort of approximately 130 different subjects was used. An earlier analysis of roughly 600 of the donors used high-throughput TCR beta sequencing to judge whether each TCR beta V gene segment behaved as functional or pseudogenic. Donor age, sex, ethnicity and CMV serostatus were collected together with the repertoire data. The genetic ancestry cluster associated with self-reported Caucasian donors included 70% to 85% of the roughly 400 genotyped donors. Both class I and class II loci were covered by HLA typing, at four-digit resolution. Every repertoire in the discovery cohort had been generated on one and the same sequencing platform. In a later genetic analysis, genome-wide SNP genotypes for about 65% of the roughly 670 donors were used, and that subset was treated as a discovery cohort. The study aimed to test whether signatures of past pathogen exposure could be identified by cataloging public T cell receptors. The study profiled the T cell repertoires of hundreds of subjects by immunosequencing and related them to cytomegalovirus serostatus. The number of donors typed differed by locus, with about 629-640 for A, B, C, DRB1 and DQB1, around 560 for DQA1, about 610 for DPA1, and around 450 for DPB1. Because of strong linkage in the cohort, roughly five DR-DQ haplotypes were treated as single units for association and clustering. In a later analysis, previously published TCR beta repertoires from 666 donors were re-analyzed and high-resolution HLA genotyping was added so that TCR occurrence patterns could be studied.

The full study reports these points: Roughly uniform sequencing depth across donors was assumed in presence/absence analyses, although this assumption may not hold. Some IMGT-functional V segments, including TRBV6-2 and TRBV6-3, could not be distinguished by the 87-base-pair reads and were therefore excluded. A later analysis associated about 18,000 TCR beta sequences with specific HLA alleles at a false discovery rate of 0.05. This cohort had only TCR beta chains sequenced, and the lack of alpha or paired-chain data limited which features could be detected. Immune exposure information for the cohort was limited to CMV serostatus. A later genetic analysis associated a missense DCLRE1C variant with V-gene and J-gene trimming of TCR beta chains, and an independent cohort replicated the association. A group of highly shared sequence variants was considered likely to be a technical artifact of the sequencing pipeline. Because HLA typing was missing for some donors at each locus, association tests included only the typed subset. In both the original and validation cohorts, the classifier was reported to diagnose cytomegalovirus status with high specificity and sensitivity. A later analysis reported that several top co-occurrence clusters appeared linked to parvovirus B19, influenza, CMV and Epstein-Barr virus. An earlier analysis of approximately 590 of the donors showed that most TCR beta V segments appeared in productive rearrangements either about 87% or about 30% of the time, which broadly matched IMGT annotations. A few of the identified cytomegalovirus-associated TCR beta chains were confirmed in vitro to be specific for cytomegalovirus antigens. It was suggested by the authors that the approach could potentially be generalized to other disease states and immunological phenotypes. A later analysis found that TCR association rates varied across HLA loci, with DRB1 alleles showing the most associated TCRs and HLA-C alleles the fewest. According to a later genetic analysis, donors in an Asian-associated ancestry cluster had fewer N-insertions in productive TCRs than the approximately 670-donor mean. Assigning TCR associations to individual alleles was difficult when HLA alleles, especially DR and DQ, strongly co-occurred. A total of roughly 160 TCR beta chains were listed by the study as associated with cytomegalovirus. In a later analysis, HLA-associated TCR beta chains were found to be more clonally expanded and to have lower generation probabilities than equally common non-associated chains. The earlier analysis of nearly 600 of the donors excluded approximately 15 rarely observed V segments, including chromosome 9 orphons, because counts were too low. According to a later analysis, most CMV-associated TCR beta chains appeared to be HLA-restricted, and the HLA associations seemed to be driven largely by CMV exposure. A further reported finding was that TCR beta sequences accurately predicted the HLA-A and HLA-B alleles for most subjects in the first cohort. Correlated functional status among segregating V segments might reflect linkage disequilibrium, but an unknown experimental factor could not be ruled out. Across donors, most TCR sequences were observed very rarely, whereas some public TCRs were present in many individuals.

The V and J segments used are TRBV30 and TRBJ1-3; matching of 5 bases hints at TRBD1 as the D gene. The sequencing sample was made of PBMCs. The receptor comes from a male donor in good health and CMV-seronegative. Here is the DNA: TGTGCCTGGAGTGTATTCTCCGGGGGTGGAAACACCATATATTTT. Translated, this gives CAWSVFSGGGNTIYF. The CDR3 plus the reference TRBV30 and TRBJ1-3 genes for the other parts give the full variable domain: SQTIHQWPATLVQPVGSPLSLECTVEGTSNPNLYWYRQAAGRGLQLLFYSVGIGQISSEVPQNLSASRPQDRQFILSSKKLLLSDSGFYLCAWSVFSGGGNTIYFGEGSWLTVV.